These 10 T cell receptor beta chains were sequenced from one sample in a study of T cell responses to AZD1222 COVID-19 vaccine. Here immunoSEQ multiplex PCR was the method, and the copy in TCRdb shows in-frame clones only, minus some. The sample contains 130,000 to 150,000 clones, roughly 89% of which appear only once. Sequenced here: peripheral blood, sampled 28 days after the second AZD1222 dose. These receptors all stem from an adult who received the AZD1222 COVID-19 vaccine.

V gene TRBV5-1 combines with J gene TRBJ2-1; the match to TRBD1 covers 11 bases. The CDR3 is 13 residues long. The V and J ends lost 5 bases and 8 bases, in that order; junction bases with no gene match: 3. In germline, CDR1 is SGHRS, CDR2 YFSETQ. This CDR3 reads CASRGQGADEQFF. The CDR3 coding sequence is TGCGCCAGCAGAGGACAGGGGGCGGATGAGCAGTTCTTC. The variable domain in full, with the rest retrieved from reference TRBV5-1 and TRBJ2-1, is KAGVTQTPRYLIKTRGQQVTLSCSPISGHRSVSWYQQTPGQGLQFLFEYFSETQRNKGNFPGRFSGRQFSNSRSEMNVSTLELGDSALYLCASRGQGADEQFFGPGTRLTVL.

The chain joins TRBV6-5 to TRBJ2-4; maybe TRBD1 (6 bases). V shed 6 bases and J shed 3 bases, with 6 bases lying between them. The CDR3 covers 12 residues. Germline V gene data show CDR1 as MNHEY and CDR2 as SVGAGI. CDR3 DNA: TGTGCCAGCAGGGACAGCAAAAACATTCAGTACTTC. As protein: CASRDSKNIQYF.

The V and J genes are TRBV4-3 and TRBJ2-1; TRBD2 matches at 14 bases. The V gene end was trimmed by 0 bases and the J gene end by 2 bases; junction bases not matched to a gene: 12. Germline CDR1 LGHNA, CDR2 YSLEER. This CDR3 has 21 amino acids. Here the CDR3 reads CASSQDLTSGRASGPYNEQFF. CDR3 DNA: TGCGCCAGCAGCCAAGATCTGACTAGCGGGAGGGCCTCTGGGCCCTACAATGAGCAGTTCTTC.

The V gene is TRBV19, the J gene TRBJ2-1; D is tentatively TRBD1 or TRBD2 (5 bases each). V was trimmed by 5 bases and J by 5 bases, leaving 16 bases between them. Germline lookup yields CDR1 LNHDA and CDR2 SQIVND (reference sequence). The CDR3 length is 15 residues. DNA of the CDR3: TGTGCCAGTAGTGAAAATCGGGACCCTCACAATGAGCAGTTCTTC. This gives the protein CASSENRDPHNEQFF.

The CDR3 nucleotides read TGTGCCAGTAGTCCGCTACGCAGTTATAGCAATCAGCCCCAGCATTTT. Its protein is CASSPLRSYSNQPQHF. The chain joins TRBV19 to TRBJ1-5; no clear D. Germline V gives CDR1 LNHDA, CDR2 SQIVND (reference sequence). V lost 5 bases and J lost 0, with 14 bases in between. The CDR3 is 16 amino acids. The full variable domain, completed using reference TRBV19 and TRBJ1-5, is DGGITQSPKYLFRKEGQNVTLSCEQNLNHDAMYWYRQDPGQGLRLIYYSQIVNDFQKGDIAEGYSVSREKKESFPLTVTSAQKNPTAFYLCASSPLRSYSNQPQHFGDGTRLSIL.

The V and J genes are TRBV10-2 and TRBJ1-1, with a tentative D call TRBD1 (5 bases). The CDR3 has 15 residues. The germline V and J ends were trimmed by 6 bases and 0 bases, with 14 bases remaining between them. Per the germline V gene, CDR1 is WSHSY and CDR2 is SAAADI. The CDR3 DNA sequence: TGCGCCAGCAGATTTGGACCAGGGATGAACACTGAAGCTTTCTTT. It is translated as CASRFGPGMNTEAFF.

The chain has TRBV14 and TRBJ2-1; 7 bases align to TRBD2. The CDR3 is 18 residues long. The J segment lost 5 bases and the V segment lost 2 bases, leaving 15 bases of the junction unmatched. The V gene's germline CDR1 is SGHDN and CDR2 FVKESK. The CDR3 DNA is TGTGCCAGCAGCCAATATATGGGAGGGACGAGGTCCCACAATGAGCAGTTCTTC. It specifies CASSQYMGGTRSHNEQFF.

J is TRBJ1-1 and V is TRBV18; D not certain. From germline, CDR1 is KGHSH and CDR2 LQKENI. The V and J ends lost 4 bases and 3 bases respectively, with 3 bases between them. The CDR3 covers 11 residues. This chain's CDR3 is CASSRDTEAFF. The CDR3 nucleotides are TGTGCCAGCTCACGGGACACTGAAGCTTTCTTT.

In this sample, this clone turned up a few times. V usage is TRBV7-2 and J usage is TRBJ2-7, with 9 positions matching TRBD1. V gave up 8 bases and J gave up 6 bases; unmatched junction bases: 11. Looked up from germline, CDR1 is SGHTA and CDR2 is FQGNSA. The CDR3 is 14 amino acids. The CDR3 coding sequence is TGTGCCAGCGGCCCTCGACAGGGGGTAGGCGAGCAGTACTTC. This sequence encodes CASGPRQGVGEQYF. Full variable domain (missing parts from reference TRBV7-2 and TRBJ2-7): GAGVSQSPSNKVTEKGKDVELRCDPISGHTALYWYRQSLGQGLEFLIYFQGNSAPDKSGLPSDRFSAERTGGSVSTLTIQRTQQEDSAVYLCASGPRQGVGEQYFGPGTRLTVT.

The chain has TRBV27 and TRBJ2-2; maybe TRBD1 (5 bases). The CDR3 runs 13 residues. The germline V and J ends were trimmed by 2 bases and 5 bases, with 6 bases remaining between them. Per the germline V gene, CDR1 is MNHEY and CDR2 is SMNVEV (reference sequence). DNA of the CDR3: TGTGCCAGCAGTTTAGCAGGGACCGGGGAGCTGTTTTTT. As protein: CASSLAGTGELFF.